These T cell receptor beta chains were read from a single sample in a study of OX40 agonist ivuxolimab in advanced cancers. Using immunoSEQ multiplex PCR, the repertoire was profiled, and TCRdb retains in-frame clones only, with some absent. The repertoire holds around 72,000 clones, with 85% as singletons. The sequencing here drew on CD4+ or CD8+ T cells sorted from blood, taken in a trial of the OX40 agonist ivuxolimab. All receptors derive from an adult with an advanced solid tumor such as melanoma, head and neck, liver or kidney cancer. CDR3s include the opening cysteine and the closing phenylalanine or tryptophan. A D gene is named only where the DNA matches it firmly. Expanded clones get a size class; other rows say once, few or many, or leave the size out.

cdr3_nt: TGTGCCATCAGTGAGGTGGCACAGAGCTCCTACGAGCAGTACTTC
cdr3_aa: CAISEVAQSSYEQYF
j_call: TRBJ2-7
v_call: TRBV10-3
clone_size: few
d_call: NA

cdr3_nt: TGTGCCAGCAGTTACTCGGGTGGGGGTCTGGGATACGAGCAGTACTTC
cdr3_aa: CASSYSGGGLGYEQYF
j_call: TRBJ2-7
v_call: TRBV6-6
clone_size: NA
d_call: NA

cdr3_nt: TGTGCCACCCAGGAGGAGCGGGCCTCTAGCACAGATACGCAGTATTTT
cdr3_aa: CATQEERASSTDTQYF
j_call: TRBJ2-3
v_call: TRBV2
clone_size: NA
d_call: NA

cdr3_nt: TGCGCCAGCACCGCGGGTACTCCTGGCTCCTACGAGCAGTACTTC
cdr3_aa: CASTAGTPGSYEQYF
j_call: TRBJ2-7
v_call: TRBV10-2
clone_size: few
d_call: NA

cdr3_nt: TGTGCCAGCAGCCCTCCCCTAAGTGGCGGGAGGACCGGGGAGCTGTTTTTT
cdr3_aa: CASSPPLSGGRTGELFF
j_call: TRBJ2-2
v_call: TRBV4-2
clone_size: once
d_call: TRBD2

cdr3_nt: TGTGCCAGCAGTTCTACTAGCGCGGGACACAATGAGCAGTTCTTC
cdr3_aa: CASSSTSAGHNEQFF
j_call: TRBJ2-1
v_call: TRBV2
clone_size: NA
d_call: TRBD2

cdr3_nt: TGCGCCAGCAGCCCCGTCCTAGCGGGGGCCTACGAGCAGTACTTC
cdr3_aa: CASSPVLAGAYEQYF
j_call: TRBJ2-7
v_call: TRBV4-1
clone_size: NA
d_call: TRBD2

cdr3_nt: TGCGCCAGCAGCTTTACCGGGACAGAAGAAGAGACCCAGTACTTC
cdr3_aa: CASSFTGTEEETQYF
j_call: TRBJ2-5
v_call: TRBV5-1
clone_size: NA
d_call: TRBD1

cdr3_nt: TGCGCCAGCAGCCGACAGGGAGTCTACGAGCAGTACTTC
cdr3_aa: CASSRQGVYEQYF
j_call: TRBJ2-7
v_call: TRBV5-1
clone_size: NA
d_call: TRBD1

cdr3_nt: TGTGCCAGCAGTTCGGGACTTGACTCCTACGAGCAGTACTTC
cdr3_aa: CASSSGLDSYEQYF
j_call: TRBJ2-7
v_call: TRBV7-9
clone_size: NA
d_call: NA

cdr3_nt: TGTGCCAGTACTCCCCCCGGGACTAGCTTTGATACGCAGTATTTT
cdr3_aa: CASTPPGTSFDTQYF
j_call: TRBJ2-3
v_call: TRBV19
clone_size: NA
d_call: TRBD2

cdr3_nt: TGTGCCAGTAGTATTTGGGCAGAAGAGACCCAGTACTTC
cdr3_aa: CASSIWAEETQYF
j_call: TRBJ2-5
v_call: TRBV19
clone_size: few
d_call: NA

cdr3_nt: TGCAGTGCTAGATTCTACAATGAGCAGTTCTTC
cdr3_aa: CSARFYNEQFF
j_call: TRBJ2-1
v_call: TRBV20-1
clone_size: NA
d_call: NA

cdr3_nt: TGTGCCAGCAGCTTAACCAGCGGAAACTACAATGAGCAGTTCTTC
cdr3_aa: CASSLTSGNYNEQFF
j_call: TRBJ2-1
v_call: TRBV11-3
clone_size: NA
d_call: NA

cdr3_nt: TGTGCCAGCAGCTTAGGCCCAGCTGGAAACACCATATATTTT
cdr3_aa: CASSLGPAGNTIYF
j_call: TRBJ1-3
v_call: TRBV7-2
clone_size: NA
d_call: NA

cdr3_nt: TGTGCCAGCAGCGTCTCCGTGAGGGGGGCAAGCTATGGCTACACCTTC
cdr3_aa: CASSVSVRGASYGYTF
j_call: TRBJ1-2
v_call: TRBV2
clone_size: few
d_call: NA

cdr3_nt: TGTGCCAGCAGTCCCGTGGGGGGCGCAGGTGGAAACACCATATATTTT
cdr3_aa: CASSPVGGAGGNTIYF
j_call: TRBJ1-3
v_call: TRBV28
clone_size: once
d_call: NA